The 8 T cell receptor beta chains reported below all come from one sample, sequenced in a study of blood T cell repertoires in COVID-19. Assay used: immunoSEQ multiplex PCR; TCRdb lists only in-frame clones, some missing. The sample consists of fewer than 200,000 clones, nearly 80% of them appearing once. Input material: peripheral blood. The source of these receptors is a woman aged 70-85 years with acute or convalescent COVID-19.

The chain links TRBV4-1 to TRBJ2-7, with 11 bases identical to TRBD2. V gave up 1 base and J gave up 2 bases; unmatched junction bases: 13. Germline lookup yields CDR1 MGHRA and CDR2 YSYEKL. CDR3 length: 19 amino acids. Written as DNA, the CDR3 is TGCGCCAGCAGCCAAGGATACACTAGCGGGAGTAACCCTACCTACGAGCAGTACTTC. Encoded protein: CASSQGYTSGSNPTYEQYF.

The CDR3 here is CATSGANGERGSYNEQFF. In nucleotides, the CDR3 is TGTGCCACCAGTGGGGCAAATGGGGAGCGGGGCTCCTACAATGAGCAGTTCTTC. V gene TRBV24-1 combines with J gene TRBJ2-1; 7 bases are shared with TRBD2. V dropped 5 bases and J dropped 0; count of bases not matched to a gene: 12. CDR3 size: 18 residues. Germline assignment: CDR1 KGHDR and CDR2 SFDVKD.

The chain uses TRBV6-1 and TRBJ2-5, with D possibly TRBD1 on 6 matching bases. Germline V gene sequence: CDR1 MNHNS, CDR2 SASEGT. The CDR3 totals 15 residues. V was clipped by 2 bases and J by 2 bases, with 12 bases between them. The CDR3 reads CASSEMAGVQETQYF. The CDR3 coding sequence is TGTGCCAGCAGTGAAATGGCAGGGGTGCAAGAGACCCAGTACTTC.

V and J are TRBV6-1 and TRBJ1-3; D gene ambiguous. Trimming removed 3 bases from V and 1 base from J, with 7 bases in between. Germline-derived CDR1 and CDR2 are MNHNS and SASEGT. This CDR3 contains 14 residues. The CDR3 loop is CASSEPRSGNTIYF. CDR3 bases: TGTGCCAGCAGTGAGCCTAGATCTGGAAACACCATATATTTT.

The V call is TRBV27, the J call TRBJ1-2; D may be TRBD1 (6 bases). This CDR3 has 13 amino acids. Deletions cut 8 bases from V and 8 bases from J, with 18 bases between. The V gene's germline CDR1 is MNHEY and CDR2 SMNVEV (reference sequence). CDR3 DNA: TGTGCCAGCGCCCAACAGGGCTTAGGGGGCTACACCTTC. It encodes CASAQQGLGGYTF.

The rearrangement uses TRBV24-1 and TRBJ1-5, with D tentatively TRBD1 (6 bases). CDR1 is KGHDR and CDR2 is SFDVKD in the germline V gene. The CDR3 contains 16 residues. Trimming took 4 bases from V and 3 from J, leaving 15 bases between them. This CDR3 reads CATSESAGDINQPQHF. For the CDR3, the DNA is TGTGCCACCAGTGAATCGGCAGGGGATATCAATCAGCCCCAGCATTTT.

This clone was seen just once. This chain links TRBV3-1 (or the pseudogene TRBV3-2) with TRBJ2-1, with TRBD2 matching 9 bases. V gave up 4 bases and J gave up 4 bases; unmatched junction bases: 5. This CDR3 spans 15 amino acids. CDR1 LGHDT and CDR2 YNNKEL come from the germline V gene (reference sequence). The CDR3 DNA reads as TGTGCCAGCAGCCTTAGGCTAGCGGGGTACAATGAGCAGTTCTTC. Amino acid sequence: CASSLRLAGYNEQFF.

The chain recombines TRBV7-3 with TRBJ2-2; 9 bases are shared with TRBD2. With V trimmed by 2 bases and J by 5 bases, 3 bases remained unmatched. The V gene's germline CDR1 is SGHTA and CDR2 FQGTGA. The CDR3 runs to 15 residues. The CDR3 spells CASSLGLARTGELFF. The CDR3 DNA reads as TGTGCCAGCAGCTTAGGACTAGCGAGAACCGGGGAGCTGTTTTTT.